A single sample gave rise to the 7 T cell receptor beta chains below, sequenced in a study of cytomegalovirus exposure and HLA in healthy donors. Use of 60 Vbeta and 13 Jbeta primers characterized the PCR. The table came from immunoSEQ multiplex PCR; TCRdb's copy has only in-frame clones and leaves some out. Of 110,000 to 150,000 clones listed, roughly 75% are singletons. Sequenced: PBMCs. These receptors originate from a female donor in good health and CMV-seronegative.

This CDR3 reads CASSPPRVSGRGLFNEQYF. CDR3 nucleotide sequence: TGTGCCAGCAGCCCACCCAGGGTTAGCGGGAGAGGTTTGTTTAACGAGCAGTACTTC. The chain recombines TRBV14 with TRBJ2-7, with 9 positions matching TRBD2. Trimming took 4 bases from V and 5 from J; bases not matched to a gene: 21. The germline V gene encodes CDR1 SGHDN and CDR2 FVKESK. The CDR3 consists of 19 residues.

The CDR3 DNA reads TGTGCCAGCAGCGGGGTGACTAGCGGGACGTACCAAGAGACCCAGTACTTC. Translation: CASSGVTSGTYQETQYF. The V gene is TRBV9, the J gene TRBJ2-5, with 11 bases aligning to TRBD2. Germline V gene sequence: CDR1 SGDLS, CDR2 YYNGEE. The CDR3 has 17 residues. After removal of 3 bases from V and 0 bases from J, the junction contained 7 bases not matched to a gene.

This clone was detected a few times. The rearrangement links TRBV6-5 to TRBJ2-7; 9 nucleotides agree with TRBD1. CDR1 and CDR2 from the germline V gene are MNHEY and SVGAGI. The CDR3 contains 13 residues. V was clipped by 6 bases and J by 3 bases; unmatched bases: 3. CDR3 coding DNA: TGTGCCAGCAGGCGGACAGGGGACTACGAGCAGTACTTC. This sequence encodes CASRRTGDYEQYF.

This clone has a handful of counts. CDR3 sequence reads: CASSQGFPENTEAFF. Here the CDR3 DNA reads TGCGCCAGCAGCCAAGGGTTTCCAGAGAACACTGAAGCTTTCTTT. This chain uses TRBV4-1 with TRBJ1-1; D call uncertain. The CDR3 spans 15 residues. CDR1 MGHRA and CDR2 YSYEKL come from the germline V gene. V lost 1 base, J lost 1 base, and 10 bases lay in between.

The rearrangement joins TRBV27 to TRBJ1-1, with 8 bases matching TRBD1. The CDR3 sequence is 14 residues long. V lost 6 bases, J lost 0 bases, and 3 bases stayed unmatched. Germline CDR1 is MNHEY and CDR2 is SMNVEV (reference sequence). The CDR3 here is CASSGQGLNTEAFF. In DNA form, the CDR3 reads TGTGCCAGCAGCGGACAGGGCTTGAACACTGAAGCTTTCTTT.

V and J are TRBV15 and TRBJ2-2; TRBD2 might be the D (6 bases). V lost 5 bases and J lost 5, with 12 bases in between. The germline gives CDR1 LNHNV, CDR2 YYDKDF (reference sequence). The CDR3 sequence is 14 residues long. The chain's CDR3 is CATSPVGGTGELFF. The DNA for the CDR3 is TGTGCCACCAGCCCAGTGGGGGGAACCGGGGAGCTGTTTTTT.

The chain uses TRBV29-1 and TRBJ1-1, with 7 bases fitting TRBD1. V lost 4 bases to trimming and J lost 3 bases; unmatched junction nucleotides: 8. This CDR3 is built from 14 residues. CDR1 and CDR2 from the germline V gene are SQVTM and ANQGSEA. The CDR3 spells CSVARGRSDTEAFF. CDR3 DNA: TGCAGCGTTGCGAGGGGGCGTTCGGACACTGAAGCTTTCTTT.